This section outlines one TCR beta chain sequence together with its context. Its antigen is still unknown. A junction boundary mismatches the germline segment, possibly from a read error. Per the germline V gene, CDR1 is SGHTA and CDR2 is FQGNSA. The CDR3 is 13 amino acids. The sample belongs to a study of shared clonotypes between healthy human individuals. The overall study: A donor's plate count was three for CD4 naive and three for CD4 memory; CD8 naive had two and CD8 memory one. Study results and caveats: Sequencing of the sorted subsets was shown by rarefaction to be incomplete despite large depth.

The protocol was immunoSEQ multiplex PCR, while the TCRdb copy is restricted to in-frame clones and leaves out a portion. The sample shows under 2,500,000 clones, 95% of them seen only once. V is TRBV7-2 and J is TRBJ1-1; 8 bases line up with TRBD1. The clonotype comes from a man between 18 and 35 years old in good health. Sequenced: naive CD4+ T cells sorted from blood. Sample subset: CD45RA+ positively selected. DNA for the CDR3: TGTGCCAGCAGCTTGGACAGGGTGGGAAACTGGATCTTT. This translates into CASSLDRVGNWIF.